This passage covers 24 T cell receptor beta chains from one sample sequenced in a study of T-cell reconstitution after alpha-beta-depleted transplantation in children. The authors prepared the TCRbeta library with unique molecular identifiers. In TCRdb, the PCR reads were re-called with MiXCR into one record per CDR3 protein. Of about 640,000 distinct CDR3 sequences listed, about 15% are singletons. Sequences were derived from PBMCs from the stem cell graft donor, sampled from the stem cell graft. Receptors were obtained from a human donor who donated a stem cell graft to a child with acute myeloid leukemia.

This clonotype was counted between two and nine times. CDR3 DNA: TGCGCCAGCAGCTTGGGATCGTTGGCTAGCAATGAGCAGTTCTTC. Translated, it gives CASSLGSLASNEQFF. The gene calls are TRBV5-1 and TRBJ2-1; D gene ambiguous. CDR1 and CDR2 (germline): SGHRS, YFSETQ. Trimming stripped 0 bases from V and 6 bases from J, with 13 bases between. The CDR3 spans 15 residues.

The sample holds a few counts of this clonotype. At one boundary the junction diverges from the germline segment, which might be a read error. The chain combines TRBV5-1 with TRBJ2-3; 9 bases line up with TRBD2. This CDR3 contains 14 residues. The germline CDR1 and CDR2 sequences are SGHRS and YFSETQ. As DNA, the CDR3 is TGCGCCAGCAGCCCCGGGACTAGCAAAGATACGCAGTATTTT. The encoded protein is CASSPGTSKDTQYF.

The table lists this clonotype with many counts. The chain recombines TRBV24-1 with TRBJ2-3, with 7 bases identical to TRBD2. CDR1 KGHDR and CDR2 SFDVKD come from the germline V gene. J was trimmed by 1 base and V by 0 bases; bases with no gene match: 0. The CDR3 sequence is 15 residues long. CDR3 sequence (DNA): TGTGCCACCAGTGATTTGACTAGCGGCACAGATACGCAGTATTTT. Translating gives CATSDLTSGTDTQYF.

This clonotype was detected many times. The rearrangement links TRBV5-5 to TRBJ1-1; D is undetermined. Looked up from germline, CDR1 is SGHKS and CDR2 is YYEKEE (reference sequence). The CDR3 contains 13 residues. Trimming left V 4 bases short and J 1 base short, with 8 bases between. CDR3 DNA: TGTGCCAGCAGCGACGACGGGAACACTGAAGCTTTCTTT. This encodes CASSDDGNTEAFF.

Details on this clonotype: A read error may explain this, as a much larger clone is one base away. This rearrangement joins TRBV7-2 to TRBJ2-7; no clear D gene. The CDR3 runs to 11 residues. Per the germline V gene, CDR1 is SGHTA and CDR2 is FQGNSA. This CDR3 reads CASSKGYEQHF. CDR3 nucleotide sequence: TGTGCCAGCAGCAAGGGCTACGAGCAGCACTTC.

The table lists this clonotype with many counts. The rearrangement uses TRBV27 and TRBJ2-6, with 11 bases lining up with TRBD1. The CDR3 extends over 17 amino acids. CDR1 and CDR2 (germline): MNHEY, SMNVEV (reference sequence). Trimming removed 2 bases from V and 1 base from J; junction bases left unmatched: 1. In DNA form, the CDR3 reads TGTGCCAGCAGTTTAGGGGACAGGGGGTCTGGGGCCAACGTCCTGACTTTC. This translates into CASSLGDRGSGANVLTF.

This clonotype was observed a few times. The CDR3 loop is CASSPPRAEKNTEAFF. CDR3 nucleotide sequence: TGTGCCAGCAGTCCCCCCCGGGCCGAGAAGAACACTGAAGCTTTCTTT. The V gene is TRBV12-3 or TRBV12-4, the J gene TRBJ1-1; unclear D gene. The V end lost 5 bases, the J end lost 1 base, and 17 bases lay between the germline ends. The CDR3 totals 16 residues.

This clonotype has at least ten counts. The chain joins TRBV12-3 or TRBV12-4 to TRBJ2-7; D is ambiguous. V was trimmed by 5 bases and J by 4 bases, leaving 9 bases between them. This CDR3 is 12 amino acids long. The CDR3 loop reads CASSPTSYEQYF. DNA for the CDR3: TGTGCCAGCAGTCCGACTTCATACGAGCAGTACTTC.

This clonotype was recorded many times. The chain recombines TRBV6-1 with TRBJ1-4; 8 bases are shared with TRBD1. This CDR3 region has 17 residues. Per the germline V gene, CDR1 is MNHNS and CDR2 is SASEGT. The junction had 6 bases not matched to a gene; V was cut back by 2 bases and J by 1 base. The CDR3: CASSERGRGQTNEKLFF. CDR3 DNA: TGTGCCAGCAGTGAACGGGGCAGGGGGCAAACTAATGAAAAACTGTTTTTT.

This clonotype was found many times. This chain uses TRBV20-1 with TRBJ1-5; 7 bases line up with TRBD1. J lost 6 bases, V lost 5 bases, and 1 base had no gene match. Germline CDR1 is DFQATT and CDR2 is SNEGSKA (reference sequence). CDR3 size: 11 residues. Here the CDR3 DNA reads TGCAGTGCTCAGGGGGGTCAGCCCCAGCATTTT. It yields the protein CSAQGGQPQHF.

With regard to this clonotype: Just one base apart from a much larger clone, this may be a read error. The rearrangement links TRBV6-5 to TRBJ2-7, with 9 bases fitting TRBD1. Germline V lookup: CDR1 MNHEY, CDR2 SVGAGI. The CDR3 contains 16 residues. V trimming: 4 bases; J trimming: 2 bases; junction bases outside the gene matches: 9. CDR3 bases: TGTGCCAGCAGTTTCTCTCTGGGACAGGGCACCTACGAGCAGTACGTC. Its protein product is CASSFSLGQGTYEQYV.

V is TRBV6-2 or TRBV6-3 and J is TRBJ2-3; tentative D call: TRBD1 (5 bases). V shed 5 bases and J shed 7 bases, with 13 bases lying between them. The CDR3 is 13 amino acids. CDR1 and CDR2 (germline): MNHEY, SVGEGT. The CDR3 protein is CASSLRTGNTQYF. The CDR3 nucleotides read TGTGCCAGCAGTCTACGTACAGGAAATACGCAGTATTTT.

This clonotype was seen many times. The rearrangement uses TRBV5-5 and TRBJ2-2, with D unclear. The CDR3 is 15 residues long. Germline V gives CDR1 SGHKS, CDR2 YYEKEE (reference sequence). Trimming shortened V by 0 bases and J by 2 bases, and 8 bases separated the two germline ends. CDR3 protein: CASSLGEVNTGELFF. The CDR3 DNA sequence: TGTGCCAGCAGCTTGGGAGAAGTCAACACCGGGGAGCTGTTTTTT. Supplemented by reference TRBV5-5 and TRBJ2-2, the full variable domain reads DAGVTQSPTHLIKTRGQQVTLRCSPISGHKSVSWYQQVLGQGPQFIFQYYEKEERGRGNFPDRFSARQFPNYSSELNVNALLLGDSALYLCASSLGEVNTGELFFGEGSRLTVL.

Ten or more counts support this clonotype. The chain recombines TRBV12-3 or TRBV12-4 with TRBJ1-5; D uncertain. This CDR3 has 15 amino acids. V lost 7 bases, J lost 2 bases, and 15 bases lay in between. As DNA, the CDR3 is TGTGCCAGCACCGTTGGCCCGGGCGGCAATCAGCCCCAGCATTTT. This gives the protein CASTVGPGGNQPQHF.

The chain uses TRBV28 and TRBJ2-7; TRBD2 might be the D (7 bases). The germline CDR1 and CDR2 sequences are MDHEN and SYDVKM. The CDR3 loop spans 15 amino acids. With 6 bases removed from V and 0 bases from J, the gap between germline ends came to 15 bases. The CDR3 DNA sequence: TGTGCCAGCAGGGGGGGGGGCCTCAGCTCCTACGAGCAGTACGTC. Protein sequence: CASRGGGLSSYEQYV.

The V gene is TRBV12-3 or TRBV12-4, the J gene TRBJ2-2; D possibly corresponds to TRBD2 (6 bases). The V and J ends lost 2 bases and 1 base respectively, with 11 bases between them. The CDR3 is 16 amino acids. The DNA of the CDR3 is TGTGCCAGCAGTTTAAGGGGAGGCCTGAACACCGGGGAGCTGTTTTTT. Translating it yields CASSLRGGLNTGELFF.

This clonotype was counted at least ten times. An end of the junction differs from the germline gene, which may be a read error. V and J are TRBV7-2 and TRBJ1-5, with D possibly TRBD1 on 5 matching bases. Germline CDR1 is SGHTA and CDR2 is FQGNSA. The CDR3 has 15 amino acids. The CDR3 spells CASSLGRGLLSAPAF. The CDR3 nucleotides are TGTGCCAGCAGCCTAGGTAGGGGCCTTCTATCAGCCCCAGCATTT.

The V and J genes are TRBV10-3 and TRBJ1-2, with 8 positions matching TRBD1. The V gene's germline CDR1 is ENHRY and CDR2 SYGVKD. V gave up 2 bases and J gave up 0 bases; unmatched junction bases: 11. The CDR3 loop spans 18 amino acids. The CDR3 coding sequence is TGTGCCATCAGTGAGGCTCCAGGGGGCGTAGGAGCTAACTATGGCTACACCTTC. It encodes CAISEAPGGVGANYGYTF.

V and J are TRBV12-3 or TRBV12-4 and TRBJ2-3, with 7 bases identical to TRBD1. Trimming cost V 7 bases and J 5 bases; bases outside gene matches: 9. The CDR3 is made up of 14 amino acids. This chain's CDR3 is CASTFRTGGDTQYF. The CDR3 nucleotides read TGTGCCAGCACCTTCAGGACAGGAGGAGATACGCAGTATTTT.

This chain links TRBV12-3 or TRBV12-4 with TRBJ2-1, with 10 bases aligning to TRBD1. The CDR3 is made up of 16 amino acids. Trimming took 7 bases from V and 0 from J; bases not matched to a gene: 6. The chain's CDR3 is CASTVGQGSSYNEQFF. In DNA, the CDR3 is TGTGCCAGCACTGTGGGACAGGGGAGCTCCTACAATGAGCAGTTCTTC.

This clonotype was seen repeatedly, ten times or more. The rearrangement uses TRBV4-3 and TRBJ2-2; 8 nucleotides align to TRBD1. V trimming: 6 bases; J trimming: 0 bases; junction bases outside the gene matches: 3. Germline values: CDR1 LGHNA, CDR2 YSLEER. This CDR3 contains 15 residues. The CDR3 here is CASSKTGANTGELFF. The CDR3 DNA reads TGCGCCAGCAGTAAGACAGGGGCGAACACCGGGGAGCTGTTTTTT.

The V gene is TRBV5-1, the J gene TRBJ1-2, with no clear D. CDR3 length: 12 amino acids. The germline V and J ends were trimmed by 2 bases and 12 bases, with 14 bases remaining between them. The germline V gene has CDR1 SGHRS and CDR2 YFSETQ. Written as DNA, the CDR3 is TGCGCCAGCAGCTTACCAGACGTGCTCCACACCTTC. It translates to CASSLPDVLHTF.

This clonotype occurred many times. V is TRBV29-1 and J is TRBJ1-5; maybe TRBD1 (5 bases). This CDR3 spans 13 amino acids. Germline V CDR1 and CDR2: SQVTM, ANQGSEA. V was clipped by 7 bases and J by 6 bases, with 16 bases between them. The CDR3, as DNA: TGCAGCGGGAGCGGGGTGGGGGGTCAGCCCCAGCATTTT. This codes for CSGSGVGGQPQHF.

This chain connects TRBV20-1 to TRBJ2-1, with TRBD2 matching over 7 bases. V lost 3 bases to trimming and J lost 6 bases; unmatched junction nucleotides: 14. Looked up from germline, CDR1 is DFQATT and CDR2 is SNEGSKA (reference sequence). The CDR3 spans 16 residues. The CDR3, as DNA: TGCAGTGCTAGTGATGGGGGGGGTTTTCAAGTCAATGAGCAGTTCTTC. It codes for CSASDGGGFQVNEQFF.